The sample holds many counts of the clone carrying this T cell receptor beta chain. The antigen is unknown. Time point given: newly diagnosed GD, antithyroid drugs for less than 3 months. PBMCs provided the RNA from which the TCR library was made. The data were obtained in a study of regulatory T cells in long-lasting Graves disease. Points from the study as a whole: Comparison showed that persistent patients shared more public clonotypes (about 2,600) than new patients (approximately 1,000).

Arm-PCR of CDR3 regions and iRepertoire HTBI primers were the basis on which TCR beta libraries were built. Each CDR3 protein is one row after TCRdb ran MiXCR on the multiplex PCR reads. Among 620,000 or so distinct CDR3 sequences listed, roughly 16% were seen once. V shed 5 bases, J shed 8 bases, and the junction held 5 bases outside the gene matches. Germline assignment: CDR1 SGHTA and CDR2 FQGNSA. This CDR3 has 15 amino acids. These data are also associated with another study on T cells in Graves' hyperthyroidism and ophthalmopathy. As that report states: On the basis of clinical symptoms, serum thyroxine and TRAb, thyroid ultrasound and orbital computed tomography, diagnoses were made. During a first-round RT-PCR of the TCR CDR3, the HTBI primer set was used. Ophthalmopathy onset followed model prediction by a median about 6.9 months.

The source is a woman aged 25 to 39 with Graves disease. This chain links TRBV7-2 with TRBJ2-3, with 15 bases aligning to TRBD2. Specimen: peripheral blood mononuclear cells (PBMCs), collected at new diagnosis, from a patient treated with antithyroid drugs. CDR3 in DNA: TGTGCCAGCAGCCGGACTAGCGGGAGGGACGTTACGCAGTATTTT. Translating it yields CASSRTSGRDVTQYF.